This T cell receptor (beta chain) was recovered during a study of PD-1 blockade in classical Hodgkin lymphoma. Time point reported: cycle 4 day 1 (C4D1), after 5 to 7 weeks of nivolumab. Autologous stem cell transplantation was followed by relapse in every patient, and brentuximab vedotin exposure varied. After removal of 6 bases from V and 6 bases from J, the junction contained 8 bases not matched to a gene. CDR3 length equals 15 residues. CDR1 and CDR2 from the germline V gene are MNHNY and SVGAGI (reference sequence). Clones were sequenced by immunoSEQ multiplex PCR, and TCRdb holds only the in-frame ones, with some missing. The sample comprises over 60,000 clones, around nine tenths of which are singletons, and roughly 8% rests with the top ten.

This sequence was found in a human donor with classical Hodgkin lymphoma. The V call is TRBV6-6, the J call TRBJ2-3; 11 nucleotides match TRBD2. The sample was peripheral blood mononuclear cells (PBMCs), taken before the fourth cycle of nivolumab. As DNA, the CDR3 is TGTGCCAGCAGCATGATAGCGGGGGGGTCCGATACGCAGTATTTT. The encoded protein is CASSMIAGGSDTQYF.